One TCR beta chain is described in this entry. This clonotype was counted only a few times. It has no known antigen specificity. Per-nucleotide qualities are absent, and no much larger clonotype sits a single base away. The library was made by 5' RACE. Reads for this sample came from an Illumina HiSeq 2500. The second PCR ran for roughly 7 to 11 cycles and used a J-beta primer mix along with a sample-barcoded 5' primer. A template-switch 5' adaptor carrying 12 random nucleotides introduced a unique molecular identifier onto each TCR beta cDNA molecule. Each sample yielded at least 2.5 million CDR3-containing paired-end reads. The Mint cDNA synthesis kit, primed by a TRBC-specific oligonucleotide, was used to synthesize first-strand cDNA from all RNA. Following uracil-DNA glycosylase treatment, all cDNA underwent a first 18-cycle PCR with the universal primers M1SS and BC2_uni_R. The study's own analysis went as follows. Normalization of each sample was performed by random selection of 1 million high-quality reads, each carrying a distinct molecular identifier. Instead of being binned into consensus sequences, reads that shared molecular identifiers were thrown out. MiTCR, run with a Q25 quality threshold and the strictest error-elimination algorithm, handled CDR3 identification, clonotype clustering and error correction. A nonparametric unseen species model using Euler transformation provided a lower-bound estimate of total TCR beta diversity. TCRdb reworked the public reads: Q25 trimming with fastp, MiXCR clone assembly, productive beta chains retained. For every CDR3 protein sequence, its rows merge into one entry that carries the most common genes and DNA. TCRdb's processing, not the authors' own work, is the source of the V and J calls. Counted in this sample were 800,000 to 950,000 distinct CDR3 sequences; 30% to 45% of them appeared once. The ten largest clones take up over 10% of the sample.

Donors were about 36 systemically healthy Caucasian individuals from Russia aged about 6 to 100 years. About 10 milliliters of peripheral blood were collected from each donor into EDTA-treated Vacutainer tubes. Ficoll-Paque density-gradient centrifugation was used to isolate PBMCs, with at least 6 million obtained per sample. Trizol reagent was used to extract total RNA from PBMCs, with at least 5.5 micrograms per sample. For every donor, flow cytometry on a PBMC aliquot measured the percentage of naive CD45RAhigh/CD27high T cells. The data originate from a study of blood T cells in healthy people across ages (dated by TCRdb to about 2015). With regard to the full study: In model experiments, template switching captured roughly one uniquely barcoded TCR beta cDNA molecule for every two T cells. To track age-related changes in TCR beta repertoire diversity, the study relied on deep sequencing normalized with unique cDNA molecular identifiers. The donors were divided into four age groups: young (average around 17 years), middle-aged (approximately 42), aged (about 60) and long-lived (around 87). To avoid experimental bias, donors of different ages were spread randomly across the sequencing lanes. Two additional independent replicas of 1 million unique cDNA reads from the same blood draw were analyzed for two donors (one aged 18 to 30 and one aged 80 or older).

What the authors observed across the whole study: Observed TCR beta diversity correlated strongly with the percentage of naive T cells measured by flow cytometry. Because donor CMV infection status was unknown, age-related changes in expanded clonotypes were potentially confounded. Estimates of total diversity based on one million sequenced T cells were considered lower bounds and underestimates. Compared with the aged group, the long-lived group had more naive CD4+ T cells, fewer expanded clones and increased TCR diversity, a pattern suggesting age selection. Conclusive comparison of naive and antigen-experienced compartments was prevented by the profiling of bulk unsorted PBMCs. As age increased, observed TCR beta diversity per million T cells dropped in a roughly linear way, and a significant reduction was already evident by age 40.

Relative to germline, V is 2 bases shorter and J is 4 bases shorter, with 10 bases between their ends. Measured from the cysteine to the phenylalanine, the CDR3 is 14 residues long. Of the read, only the CDR3 DNA is kept; its 42 bases are in frame from base 1. CDR1 and CDR2 are drawn from the germline V gene: KGHDR, SFDVKD. The specimen sequenced was blood. The sequence derives from a man aged 18 to 30 in good health. The sequence joins TRBV24-1 to TRBJ1-1; TRBD1 might be the D gene, on 5 matching bases. The nucleotide sequence is TGTGCCACCAGTGATTCGGCGGGGCCCACTGAAGCTTTCTTT. It codes for CATSDSAGPTEAFF.